This TCR beta chain is drawn from a study of blood T cell repertoires in COVID-19. Overall study: Two negative PCRs, clearance, or symptom resolution had been documented for recovered Cohort 3 donors. Researchers got acute and convalescent COVID-19 samples from the United States, Italy and Spain.

How the authors handled the data: Amplification from reference gene primers served as the basis for estimated nucleated cell counts. Repertoires were generated with immunoSEQ multiplex PCR, while TCRdb's copy carries only in-frame clones and drops some. Clone size and the V and J calls come from that table; the DNA yielded D and trimming. The sample consists of 350,000 to 400,000 clones, around 87% of them appearing once. Germline lookup yields CDR1 LGHNT and CDR2 FRNRAP. J gave up 0 bases and V 7 bases, and 17 bases lay outside the gene matches. The CDR3 has 19 amino acids. Across under 25 US areas, participants ranged in age from roughly 18 to 95 years.

The chain employs TRBV12-5 and TRBJ2-3; 9 bases map to TRBD2. The sequenced material came from PBMCs or T cells enriched from blood (not recorded which). The TCR sequence derives from a man between 35 and 55 years old in a cohort exposed to, infected with or recovered from COVID-19 (not recorded which). The CDR3: CASVYILRREGRSTDTQYF. The CDR3 DNA reads TGTGCTAGTGTTTATATATTACGGCGGGAGGGCCGGAGCACAGATACGCAGTATTTT.